This T cell receptor beta chain comes out of a study of T-cell memory formation after mild COVID-19. This clonotype has more than one count but fewer than ten. Researchers used 5'RACE with constant-segment primers to make TCR alpha and TCR beta cDNA libraries that carry sample barcodes and UMIs. TCRdb re-analysed the 5' RACE reads in MiXCR, keeping a single row per CDR3 protein. The sample shows under 700,000 distinct CDR3 sequences, 20% of them seen only once. CDR1 SGHRS and CDR2 YFSETQ come from the germline V gene. V gave up 6 bases and J gave up 6 bases, with 15 bases separating them. This CDR3 has 13 residues.

This receptor was obtained from an adult woman who had mild COVID-19 (a few samples of this study predate the infection). Cell type and time point are not known. Sequenced sample: PBMCs or a T cell subset sorted from them (not recorded which). The chain couples TRBV5-1 to TRBJ1-2, with D possibly matching TRBD1 (5 bases). The CDR3 protein is CASNPGGGHGYTF. CDR3 sequence (DNA): TGCGCCAGCAACCCCGGGGGGGGACATGGCTACACCTTC.